This record covers a single TCR beta chain. Germline V gene lookup returns CDR1 LNHDA and CDR2 SQIVND (reference sequence). V lost 5 bases and J lost 4; bases outside the gene matches: 5. This CDR3 is 14 amino acids long. The authors' processing: Estimates of nucleated cell counts were drawn from the amplification of reference gene primers. Libraries were prepared by immunoSEQ multiplex PCR; TCRdb keeps only in-frame clonotypes and omits some of them. The D gene and trimming were derived from the DNA, and the V and J assignments and clone size from that table. The sample carries 75,000 to 95,000 clones, about 90% recorded once. The data belong to a study of blood T cell repertoires in COVID-19. For the study at large: The samples span acute and convalescent COVID-19 from the United States, Italy and Spain. Sources were T cells, B-cell-depleted T cells, or PBMCs; the material itself was cDNA or gDNA.

The TCR originated in a middle-aged man with active COVID-19. Sequencing used peripheral blood. The V call is TRBV19, the J call TRBJ2-3; 8 bases are shared with TRBD2. CDR3 sequence: CASSPSGGADTQYF. The CDR3 DNA is TGTGCCAGTAGTCCCAGCGGGGGAGCAGATACGCAGTATTTT.